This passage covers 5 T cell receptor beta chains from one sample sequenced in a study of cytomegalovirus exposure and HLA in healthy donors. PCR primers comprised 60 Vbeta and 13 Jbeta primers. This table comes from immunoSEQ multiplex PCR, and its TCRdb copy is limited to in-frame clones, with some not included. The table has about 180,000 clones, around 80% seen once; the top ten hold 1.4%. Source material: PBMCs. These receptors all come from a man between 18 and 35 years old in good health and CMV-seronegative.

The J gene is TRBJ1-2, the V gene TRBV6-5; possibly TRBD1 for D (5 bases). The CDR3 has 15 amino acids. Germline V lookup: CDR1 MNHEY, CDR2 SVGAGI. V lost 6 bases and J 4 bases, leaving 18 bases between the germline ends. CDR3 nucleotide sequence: TGTGCCAGCAGAGGACCCAGTAGGGGCTTCTATGGCTACACCTTC. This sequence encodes CASRGPSRGFYGYTF.

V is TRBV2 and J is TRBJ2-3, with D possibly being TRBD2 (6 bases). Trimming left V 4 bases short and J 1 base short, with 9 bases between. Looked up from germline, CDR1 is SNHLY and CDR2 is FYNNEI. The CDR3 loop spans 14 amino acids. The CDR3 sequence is CASSATGGTDTQYF. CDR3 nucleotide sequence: TGTGCCAGCAGTGCGACGGGGGGCACAGATACGCAGTATTTT. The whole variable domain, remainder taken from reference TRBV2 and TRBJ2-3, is EPEVTQTPSHQVTQMGQEVILRCVPISNHLYFYWYRQILGQKVEFLVSFYNNEISEKSEIFDDQFSVERPDGSNFTLKIRSTKLEDSAMYFCASSATGGTDTQYFGPGTRLTVL.

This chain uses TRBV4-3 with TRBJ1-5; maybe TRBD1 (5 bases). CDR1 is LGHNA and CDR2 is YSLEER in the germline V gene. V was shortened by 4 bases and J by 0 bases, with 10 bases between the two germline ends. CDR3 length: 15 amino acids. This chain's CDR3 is CASSPTAYSNQPQHF. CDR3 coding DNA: TGCGCCAGCAGCCCGACAGCATATAGCAATCAGCCCCAGCATTTT.

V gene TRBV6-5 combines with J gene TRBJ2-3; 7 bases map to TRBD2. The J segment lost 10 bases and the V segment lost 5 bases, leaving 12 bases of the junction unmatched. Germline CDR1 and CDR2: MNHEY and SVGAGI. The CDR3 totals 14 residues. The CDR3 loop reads CASSMGGAGRAQYF. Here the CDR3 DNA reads TGTGCCAGCAGTATGGGGGGAGCGGGGAGGGCGCAGTATTTT.

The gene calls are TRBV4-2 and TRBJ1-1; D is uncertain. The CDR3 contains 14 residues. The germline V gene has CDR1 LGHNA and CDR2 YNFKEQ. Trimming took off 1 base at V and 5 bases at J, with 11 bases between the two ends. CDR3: CASSQGTADTEAFF. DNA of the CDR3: TGTGCCAGCAGCCAAGGTACGGCGGATACTGAAGCTTTCTTT.